A selection of T cell receptor beta chains follows, all from one sample in a study of beta chain features in type 1 diabetes. Data came from immunoSEQ multiplex PCR; TCRdb stores just in-frame clones and leaves some out. The data hold fewer than 350,000 clones, with over 14% observed a single time. The sequenced sample consisted of naive CD4+ T cells from blood. The receptor source for this set is a man aged 18 to 29 with type 1 diabetes. CDR3s include the opening cysteine and the closing phenylalanine or tryptophan. A D gene is named only where the DNA matches it firmly. Size is omitted from some rows. Given values are once, few, many or a class for expanded clones.

D	V	size	J	CDR3	DNA
TRBD1	TRBV28	-	TRBJ1-1	CASSSGQGAYMNTEAFF	TGTGCCAGCAGTTCGGGACAGGGGGCCTACATGAACACTGAAGCTTTCTTT
TRBD2	TRBV11-1	few	TRBJ2-1	CASSFIAGGPYEQFF	TGTGCCAGCAGCTTTATAGCGGGAGGGCCGTATGAGCAGTTCTTC
-	TRBV6-6	-	TRBJ2-3	CASRERGMRARDTQYF	TGTGCCAGCAGAGAACGGGGGATGAGGGCGAGGGATACGCAGTATTTT
-	TRBV7-2	-	TRBJ2-1	CASSLGRGLVRSYNEQFF	TGTGCCAGCAGCTTAGGGCGGGGGCTAGTTCGGTCCTACAATGAGCAGTTCTTC
TRBD1	TRBV5-1	few	TRBJ2-7	CASSLGGTGGSYEQYF	TGCGCCAGCAGCTTGGGAGGTACAGGGGGATCCTACGAGCAGTACTTC
TRBD1	TRBV7-9	few	TRBJ1-2	CASSSGDRGDYGYTF	TGTGCCAGCAGCTCTGGGGACAGGGGGGACTATGGCTACACCTTC
TRBD1	TRBV28	-	TRBJ1-5	CASSRDRGNQPQHF	TGTGCCAGCAGCCGGGACAGGGGGAATCAGCCCCAGCATTTT
-	TRBV4-1	few	TRBJ2-3	CASSQDLPPAGASTDTQYF	TGCGCCAGCAGCCAAGATCTTCCTCCCGCGGGGGCTAGCACAGATACGCAGTATTTT
TRBD1	TRBV29-1	-	TRBJ1-2	CSAAPETGGYYGYTF	TGCAGCGCGGCTCCAGAGACAGGGGGCTACTATGGCTACACCTTC
-	TRBV7-9	few	TRBJ1-1	CASTRTAGALQAFF	TGTGCCAGCACCCGCACTGCGGGGGCGCTACAAGCTTTCTTT
TRBD2	TRBV6-5	-	TRBJ2-1	CASRPTSSLGNEQFF	TGTGCCAGCAGGCCGACTAGCTCATTGGGCAATGAGCAGTTCTTC
TRBD1	TRBV28	-	TRBJ2-2	CASRPFDRARGELFF	TGTGCCAGCCGCCCTTTCGACAGGGCCCGCGGGGAGCTGTTTTTT
-	TRBV11-2	-	TRBJ2-6	CASSPRRDSGANVLTF	TGTGCCAGCAGCCCACGACGGGACTCTGGGGCCAACGTCCTGACTTTC
-	TRBV30	-	TRBJ1-1	CAWSVTLAGTEAFF	TGTGCCTGGAGTGTAACGTTGGCGGGTACTGAAGCTTTCTTT
-	TRBV18	few	TRBJ2-7	CASSPGSLLSYEQYF	TGTGCCAGCTCACCAGGCAGTCTGCTCTCCTACGAGCAGTACTTC
TRBD2	TRBV5-1	-	TRBJ2-2	CASSRLAGEAGELFF	TGCGCCAGCAGCAGGCTAGCGGGAGAGGCCGGGGAGCTGTTTTTT
TRBD1	TRBV28	-	TRBJ1-1	CASPPQLLQGAKGITEAFF	TGTGCCAGCCCACCTCAACTTTTGCAGGGGGCGAAGGGGATCACTGAAGCTTTCTTT
TRBD1	TRBV11-2	few	TRBJ1-1	CASSFNRGGTEAFF	TGTGCCAGCAGCTTTAACAGGGGCGGGACTGAAGCTTTCTTT
-	TRBV29-1	-	TRBJ1-3	CSVELGPNTIYF	TGCAGCGTTGAACTGGGCCCAAACACCATATATTTT
TRBD1	TRBV30	-	TRBJ1-1	CAWSAGQLNTEAFF	TGTGCCTGGAGTGCGGGACAGCTAAACACTGAAGCTTTCTTT
-	TRBV5-1	-	TRBJ2-1	CASSFGQHYNEQFF	TGCGCCAGCAGCTTCGGACAGCACTACAATGAGCAGTTCTTC
TRBD1	TRBV5-1	few	TRBJ2-2	CASSLTRTGVNGELFF	TGCGCCAGCAGCTTGACCCGGACAGGGGTTAACGGGGAGCTGTTTTTT
-	TRBV20-1	-	TRBJ1-2	CSVQRVYTF	TGCAGCGTCCAAAGAGTGTACACCTTC
-	TRBV6-5	few	TRBJ2-1	CASSSTGGGYNEQFF	TGTGCCAGCAGTTCGACGGGGGGCGGTTACAATGAGCAGTTCTTC
-	TRBV19	few	TRBJ2-7	CASRPGGFNRDEQYF	TGTGCCAGTAGACCGGGCGGGTTCAATCGGGACGAGCAGTACTTC
TRBD1	TRBV29-1	few	TRBJ2-6	CSVPRGGRGLSGANVLTF	TGCAGCGTCCCACGAGGGGGCAGGGGGCTCTCTGGGGCCAACGTCCTGACTTTC
-	TRBV9	-	TRBJ1-2	CASSASRRTLPHGYGYTF	TGTGCCAGCAGCGCTTCCCGGCGGACACTACCCCATGGCTATGGCTACACCTTC
-	TRBV28	few	TRBJ2-1	CASSLRGEGMQFF	TGTGCCAGCAGTTTGCGGGGTGAAGGGATGCAGTTCTTC
-	TRBV4-2	-	TRBJ2-1	CASSLPFSEQFF	TGTGCCAGCAGCCTGCCGTTTAGTGAGCAGTTCTTC
-	TRBV6-5	few	TRBJ2-1	CASSSPTVQFF	TGTGCCAGCAGTTCCCCGACAGTGCAGTTCTTC
-	TRBV5-1	few	TRBJ2-1	CASSSQGDEQFF	TGCGCCAGCAGCTCACAGGGAGATGAGCAGTTCTTC
TRBD1	TRBV5-1	-	TRBJ2-7	CASSWGQDEQYF	TGCGCCAGCAGCTGGGGACAGGACGAGCAGTACTTC
TRBD1	TRBV5-1	-	TRBJ2-5	CASSYLQGARETQYF	TGCGCCAGCAGCTACCTACAGGGGGCAAGGGAGACCCAGTACTTC
TRBD1	TRBV9	few	TRBJ2-3	CASSSWTGDSDTQYF	TGTGCCAGCAGCTCCTGGACAGGGGATTCAGATACGCAGTATTTT
-	TRBV30	-	TRBJ2-4	CAWSPTLLDRLAKNIQYF	TGTGCCTGGAGTCCCACACTTCTGGACAGATTAGCCAAAAACATTCAGTACTTC